This T cell receptor (beta chain) was found in a study of shared clonotypes between healthy human individuals. Overall study findings and caveats: Sharing across several donors was seen in roughly 5% of naive CD4 clonotypes. Only blood underwent sampling, and tissue repertoires likely differ.

Assay: immunoSEQ multiplex PCR; the TCRdb copy retains only in-frame clones and omits some. The data contain 600,000 to 750,000 clones, roughly 87% of them singletons. In its sample, this clone was seen a few times. Its antigen is currently unknown. The receptor was derived from a man between 18 and 29 years old in good health. Some clones in this sample may be carry-over from other donors' samples. The sample was memory CD8+ T cells from PBMCs. Regarding subset: CD45RO+ cells pooled with CCR7-negative TemRA cells.

The CDR3 nucleotides read TGTGCCAGTGCTGGGTACTATAGCAATCAGCCCCAGCATTTT. Translated: CASAGYYSNQPQHF. The V gene is TRBV6-5, the J gene TRBJ1-5; D gene ambiguous. This CDR3 has 14 amino acids. The germline CDR1 and CDR2 sequences are MNHEY and SVGAGI. V was clipped by 9 bases and J by 0 bases, with 12 bases between them.